This entry is about one T cell receptor (beta chain). Antigen unknown. The entry originates in a study of response to subunit inactivated influenza vaccine. From germline, CDR1 is SGHTA and CDR2 FQGNSA. Trimming took 5 bases from V and 5 from J, leaving 15 bases between them. This CDR3 spans 14 amino acids. Study-level points and caveats: Seasonal influenza vaccination, on each occasion, was suggested by the authors to recruit few new T cells.

One entry per CDR3 protein results from TCRdb running MiXCR on the RT-PCR reads. The sample shows about 700,000 distinct CDR3 sequences, 15% to 18% of them seen only once. The receptor was isolated from a man aged 45-65 years who received an inactivated influenza vaccine. This material consisted of PBMCs from blood, taken roughly 13 days after vaccination. The chain carries TRBV7-2 and TRBJ2-5; the D is unclear. This chain's CDR3 is CASSARRVMETQYF. DNA for the CDR3: TGTGCCAGCAGCGCGAGAAGGGTGATGGAGACCCAGTACTTC. Full variable domain (outside the CDR3, taken from reference TRBV7-2 and TRBJ2-5): GAGVSQSPSNKVTEKGKDVELRCDPISGHTALYWYRQSLGQGLEFLIYFQGNSAPDKSGLPSDRFSAERTGGSVSTLTIQRTQQEDSAVYLCASSARRVMETQYFGPGTRLLVL.